The 32 T cell receptor beta chains given below trace back to one sample, sequenced in a study of blood T cell repertoires in COVID-19. Sequencing used immunoSEQ multiplex PCR; TCRdb keeps in-frame clones, though not all of them. This repertoire shows roughly 99,000 clones, almost 90% found once; its top ten account for around 2%. The sequenced material came from peripheral blood. All receptors derive from a man in his forties or fifties with COVID-19, enrolled during active disease.

The chain has TRBV19 and TRBJ1-4; perhaps TRBD1 as D (6 bases). The CDR3 loop spans 16 amino acids. Germline lookup yields CDR1 LNHDA and CDR2 SQIVND (reference sequence). Trimming removed 3 bases from V and 5 bases from J, with 16 bases in between. CDR3 residues: CASSMGLGQQNEKLFF. CDR3 nucleotides: TGTGCCAGTAGTATGGGTCTTGGACAGCAGAATGAAAAACTGTTTTTT.

The V and J genes are TRBV3-1 (or the pseudogene TRBV3-2) and TRBJ1-5, with a tentative D call TRBD1 (5 bases). CDR1 is LGHDT and CDR2 is YNNKEL in the germline V gene (reference sequence). The CDR3 length is 16 residues. Trimming removed 1 base at V and 0 bases at J, with 10 bases between. The CDR3 sequence is CASSQVDRLSNQPQHF. The CDR3 DNA reads as TGTGCCAGCAGCCAAGTAGACAGACTTAGCAATCAGCCCCAGCATTTT.

CDR3 sequence (DNA): TGTGCCATCAGTGAGTCGGTAGGGTACCGGACTAGCGGGGTACTGGAGACCCAGTACTTC. It yields the protein CAISESVGYRTSGVLETQYF. The rearrangement joins TRBV10-3 to TRBJ2-5; 12 bases line up with TRBD2. Germline loops: CDR1 ENHRY, CDR2 SYGVKD. The CDR3 contains 20 residues. The ends lost 0 bases at V and 5 bases at J; junction bases unmatched: 16.

Here the CDR3 DNA reads TGTGCCAGCTCACGCGCTAACGGACAGTCCTCTGGAAACACCATATATTTT. It translates to CASSRANGQSSGNTIYF. The J gene is TRBJ1-3, the V gene TRBV18; a possible D gene is TRBD1 (6 bases). The CDR3 length is 17 residues. V lost 4 bases, J lost 0 bases, and 16 bases lay in between. Looked up from germline, CDR1 is KGHSH and CDR2 is LQKENI.

The chain joins TRBV6-1 to TRBJ2-7, with D possibly TRBD1 on 5 matching bases. The germline V and J ends were trimmed by 1 base and 4 bases, with 14 bases remaining between them. The germline V gene has CDR1 MNHNS and CDR2 SASEGT. CDR3 length equals 15 residues. CDR3 DNA sequence: TGTGCCAGCAGTGAAGTTTTACAGGATCTATACGAGCAGTACTTC. Protein product: CASSEVLQDLYEQYF.

The rearrangement uses TRBV7-2 and TRBJ2-7; D is unclear. V was trimmed by 0 bases and J by 3 bases, leaving 6 bases between them. CDR3 length equals 13 residues. Germline V lookup: CDR1 SGHTA, CDR2 FQGNSA. DNA of the CDR3: TGTGCCAGCAGCTTAGCGCACGGCTACGAGCAGTACTTC. Its translation is CASSLAHGYEQYF.

The rearrangement links TRBV19 to TRBJ1-1, with 7 bases aligning to TRBD1. The CDR3 totals 12 residues. Germline values: CDR1 LNHDA, CDR2 SQIVND (reference sequence). V trimming: 5 bases; J trimming: 8 bases; junction bases outside the gene matches: 5. The CDR3 spells CASSLRDREAFF. In DNA, the CDR3 is TGTGCCAGTAGTCTACGGGACAGAGAAGCTTTCTTT.

Only one count was recorded for this clone. This chain links TRBV24-1 with TRBJ1-5; TRBD1 matches 7 bases. This CDR3 comprises 14 residues. Trimming removed 6 bases from V and 1 base from J; junction bases left unmatched: 2. CDR1 and CDR2 (germline): KGHDR, SFDVKD. CDR3: CATSTTGSNQPQHF. CDR3 sequence (DNA): TGTGCCACCAGTACGACAGGGAGCAATCAGCCCCAGCATTTT.

The chain links TRBV19 to TRBJ1-1, with D hard to call. The germline CDR1 and CDR2 sequences are LNHDA and SQIVND (reference sequence). With 6 bases removed from V and 6 bases from J, the gap between germline ends came to 8 bases. The CDR3 covers 11 residues. In DNA form, the CDR3 reads TGTGCCAGTAGCATCGGGTCTGAAGCTTTCTTT. Translated, it gives CASSIGSEAFF.

With regard to this clone: Germline is not matched at one junction end, which may reflect a read error. This chain uses TRBV6-2 or TRBV6-3 with TRBJ2-7; tentatively, D is TRBD1 (6 bases). This CDR3 has 16 amino acids. The germline CDR1 and CDR2 sequences are MNHEY and SVGEGT. In DNA, the CDR3 is TGTGCCAGCAGTCACTCCGGTTGGCAGGGGCGCTACGAGCAGTACTTC. Translation: CASSHSGWQGRYEQYF.

The CDR3 DNA reads as TGTGCCAGCAGCTCCCGCGACTCGCAGTTAGTTTCGGGCTACACCTTC. This encodes CASSSRDSQLVSGYTF. The genes are TRBV3-1 (or the pseudogene TRBV3-2) and TRBJ1-2, with D unresolved. Germline V CDR1 and CDR2: LGHDT, YNNKEL (reference sequence). There are 16 residues in the CDR3. With 5 bases removed from V and 8 bases from J, the gap between germline ends came to 24 bases.

This clone was counted a single time. The chain combines TRBV3-1 (or the pseudogene TRBV3-2) with TRBJ1-5, with 7 nucleotides matching TRBD1. The CDR3 consists of 14 residues. The trim removed 4 bases at V and 2 bases at J, leaving 2 bases unmatched. The germline gives CDR1 LGHDT, CDR2 YNNKEL (reference sequence). The CDR3: CASSPGTGNQPQHF. The CDR3 DNA reads TGTGCCAGCAGCCCGGGGACAGGCAATCAGCCCCAGCATTTT.

Of note for this clone: Other DNA sequences of this sample code for an identical CDR3. This chain connects TRBV18 to TRBJ1-2; 7 positions agree with TRBD1. The CDR3 is 13 amino acids. Germline V gene data show CDR1 as KGHSH and CDR2 as LQKENI. V lost 6 bases and J lost 2; bases outside the gene matches: 3. The CDR3: CASSPGQNYGYTF. The CDR3 DNA reads as TGTGCCAGCTCCCCGGGACAGAACTATGGCTACACCTTC.

The chain uses TRBV4-2 and TRBJ1-1, with 9 bases lining up with TRBD1. Losses at the gene ends were 1 base for V and 1 base for J; bases not matched to a gene: 10. Per the germline V gene, CDR1 is LGHNA and CDR2 is YNFKEQ. The CDR3 runs to 18 residues. The CDR3 protein is CASSQVGGQGSWNTEAFF. CDR3 in DNA: TGTGCCAGCAGCCAAGTGGGTGGACAGGGGAGTTGGAACACTGAAGCTTTCTTT.

The chain has TRBV30 and TRBJ1-1, with D perhaps TRBD1 (6 bases). Per germline, CDR1 GTSNPN and CDR2 SVGIG (reference sequence). Trimming took 0 bases from V and 0 from J, leaving 14 bases between them. The CDR3 extends over 16 amino acids. CDR3 bases: TGTGCCTGGAGTGTAGGGTGGGGGGGCTTGAACACTGAAGCTTTCTTT. Translating gives CAWSVGWGGLNTEAFF.

CDR3 protein: CASSLRGDRGPGSETQYF. As DNA, the CDR3 is TGTGCCAGCAGCTTAAGAGGGGACAGGGGCCCTGGGAGTGAGACCCAGTACTTC. This chain links TRBV7-3 with TRBJ2-5, with TRBD1 identical over 10 bases. This CDR3 is 18 amino acids long. Germline CDR1 SGHTA, CDR2 FQGTGA. Trimming took 1 base from V and 5 from J; bases not matched to a gene: 13. The full variable domain, rest sourced from reference TRBV7-3 and TRBJ2-5, is GAGVSQTPSNKVTEKGKYVELRCDPISGHTALYWYRQSLGQGPEFLIYFQGTGAADDSGLPNDRFFAVRPEGSVSTLKIQRTERGDSAVYLCASSLRGDRGPGSETQYFGPGTRLLVL.

The CDR3 protein is CASSLDSSYEQYF. In DNA, the CDR3 is TGTGCCAGCAGTTTAGACAGCTCCTACGAGCAGTACTTC. This chain uses TRBV28 with TRBJ2-7; maybe TRBD1 (5 bases). The V and J ends lost 2 bases and 0 bases respectively, with 5 bases between them. Germline CDR1 reads MDHEN; CDR2 reads SYDVKM. The CDR3 loop spans 13 amino acids. Drawing the rest from reference TRBV28 and TRBJ2-7, the complete variable domain is DVKVTQSSRYLVKRTGEKVFLECVQDMDHENMFWYRQDPGLGLRLIYFSYDVKMKEKGDIPEGYSVSREKKERFSLILESASTNQTSMYLCASSLDSSYEQYFGPGTRLTVT.

The chain carries TRBV2 and TRBJ1-5, with TRBD1 as a possible D gene (5 bases). Trimming removed 4 bases from V and 0 bases from J, with 10 bases in between. Per the germline V gene, CDR1 is SNHLY and CDR2 is FYNNEI. There are 15 residues in the CDR3. The DNA for the CDR3 is TGTGCCAGCAGTGGAACAGGACATAGCAATCAGCCCCAGCATTTT. This translates into CASSGTGHSNQPQHF.

The chain couples TRBV3-1 (or the pseudogene TRBV3-2) to TRBJ2-1, with 10 nucleotides matching TRBD1. Germline V gives CDR1 LGHDT, CDR2 YNNKEL (reference sequence). This CDR3 has 15 amino acids. J gave up 5 bases and V 4 bases, and 5 bases lay outside the gene matches. Here the CDR3 reads CASSPGQGGDNEQFF. The DNA for the CDR3 is TGTGCCAGCAGCCCAGGACAGGGGGGGGACAATGAGCAGTTCTTC.

The chain carries TRBV6-5 and TRBJ1-3; possibly TRBD1 for D (6 bases). CDR3 length: 16 residues. CDR1 and CDR2 (germline): MNHEY, SVGAGI. Trimming shortened V by 4 bases and J by 4 bases, and 17 bases separated the two germline ends. The DNA for the CDR3 is TGTGCCAGCAGTTTCGCCCTGACAGGCGCCGGAAACACCATATATTTT. Its translation: CASSFALTGAGNTIYF.

V gene TRBV3-1 (or the pseudogene TRBV3-2) combines with J gene TRBJ2-7; TRBD2 agrees at 10 bases. The germline V gene has CDR1 LGHDT and CDR2 YNNKEL (reference sequence). J gave up 3 bases and V 1 base, and 3 bases lay outside the gene matches. The CDR3 has 15 residues. The CDR3 DNA follows: TGTGCCAGCAGCCAAGGACTAGCGGGCCTCTACGAGCAGTACTTC. Its protein is CASSQGLAGLYEQYF.

This clone has only a few counts. This chain links TRBV5-1 with TRBJ1-6; D is undetermined. The CDR3 is 13 residues long. CDR1 and CDR2 from the germline V gene are SGHRS and YFSETQ. V was trimmed by 4 bases and J by 12 bases, leaving 14 bases between them. The chain's CDR3 is CASSPGGIEPLHF. In nucleotides, the CDR3 is TGCGCCAGCAGCCCTGGAGGAATTGAACCCCTCCACTTT.

V and J are TRBV2 and TRBJ1-5; a weak D match, TRBD1 (6 bases). Germline CDR1 SNHLY, CDR2 FYNNEI. The CDR3 has 16 amino acids. V was shortened by 4 bases and J by 2 bases, with 15 bases between the two germline ends. CDR3 region: CASSAKTGEGNQPQHF. DNA of the CDR3: TGTGCCAGCAGTGCTAAGACAGGTGAAGGCAATCAGCCCCAGCATTTT.

The rearrangement uses TRBV4-3 and TRBJ2-1, with a possible D match to TRBD2 (5 bases). Trimming removed 0 bases from V and 2 bases from J, with 11 bases in between. The CDR3 runs 16 residues. Germline V CDR1 and CDR2: LGHNA, YSLEER. CDR3 amino acids: CASSQEGLAAYNEQFF. CDR3 DNA: TGCGCCAGCAGCCAAGAGGGTCTAGCTGCCTACAATGAGCAGTTCTTC.

The V gene is TRBV4-1, the J gene TRBJ2-7; 9 positions match TRBD1. The germline CDR1 and CDR2 sequences are MGHRA and YSYEKL. The trim removed 4 bases at V and 5 bases at J, leaving 3 bases unmatched. The CDR3 loop spans 13 amino acids. The CDR3 is CASSPGTGNEQYF. The CDR3 DNA reads TGCGCCAGCAGCCCCGGGACAGGGAACGAGCAGTACTTC.

Here the CDR3 reads CASSSGQLGSEKLFF. The CDR3 coding sequence is TGTGCCAGCAGTTCCGGACAGTTGGGGAGTGAAAAACTGTTTTTT. The J gene is TRBJ1-4, the V gene TRBV28; D may be TRBD1 (6 bases). The CDR3 is 15 residues long. V was pared by 4 bases and J by 7 bases, with 16 bases between. Germline CDR1 MDHEN, CDR2 SYDVKM.

The rearrangement links TRBV10-1 to TRBJ1-3; no definite D call. This CDR3 is 15 amino acids long. Germline V gives CDR1 WNHNN, CDR2 SYGVQD (reference sequence). V was clipped by 3 bases and J by 0 bases, with 9 bases between them. The CDR3 sequence is CASSESRSSGNTIYF. As DNA, the CDR3 is TGCGCCAGCAGTGAAAGCAGGTCCTCTGGAAACACCATATATTTT.

The rearrangement uses TRBV20-1 and TRBJ2-7; D gene ambiguous. This CDR3 has 11 residues. V was pared by 1 base and J by 3 bases, with 4 bases between. The germline V gene has CDR1 DFQATT and CDR2 SNEGSKA (reference sequence). The CDR3 here is CSARGVYEQYF. The CDR3 nucleotides are TGCAGTGCTAGAGGAGTCTACGAGCAGTACTTC.

The chain couples TRBV27 to TRBJ1-5; perhaps TRBD1 as D (6 bases). Looked up from germline, CDR1 is MNHEY and CDR2 is SMNVEV (reference sequence). The ends were cut back, 3 bases at V and 9 bases at J, with 15 bases in the middle. There are 14 residues in the CDR3. This chain's CDR3 is CASSLGGPGRPQHF. DNA of the CDR3: TGTGCCAGCAGTTTGGGGGGGCCCGGGCGGCCCCAGCATTTT.

The chain couples TRBV27 to TRBJ2-5; D perhaps matches TRBD1 (6 bases). CDR1 and CDR2 from the germline V gene are MNHEY and SMNVEV (reference sequence). The germline V and J ends were trimmed by 4 bases and 5 bases, with 29 bases remaining between them. The CDR3 is made up of 19 amino acids. CDR3 in amino acids: CASSSLRDIHIINKETQYF. The CDR3 nucleotides are TGTGCCAGCAGTTCCCTCCGGGACATACACATTATTAACAAGGAGACCCAGTACTTC.

The chain recombines TRBV14 with TRBJ2-7; 9 bases match TRBD1. The CDR3 has 15 amino acids. CDR1 is SGHDN, CDR2 FVKESK, per germline. V gave up 0 bases and J gave up 5 bases; unmatched junction bases: 5. The CDR3 region has the DNA TGTGCCAGCAGCCAAGAACAGGGGGCGAGGGACGAGCAGTACTTC. Translated: CASSQEQGARDEQYF.

The V gene is TRBV12-3 or TRBV12-4, the J gene TRBJ1-2, with D possibly being TRBD1 (5 bases). Trimming left V 1 base short and J 5 bases short, with 5 bases between. This CDR3 is 12 amino acids long. CDR3 sequence: CASSLEGYGYTF. As DNA, the CDR3 is TGTGCCAGCAGTTTAGAGGGGTATGGCTACACCTTC.